Sample share makes the clone carrying this T cell receptor beta chain medium-sized (0.01 to 0.1%). Its target is not known. Via MiXCR, TCRdb re-called the reads, giving one row per CDR3 protein. The sample contains more than 150,000 distinct CDR3 sequences, less than 25% of which appear only once. These data belong to a study of T cell repertoires in cytomegalovirus infection. Study information: Evidence of both CMV infection and a matching HLA type came from public TCR beta signatures. Regarding the study as a whole: Individuals carrying CMV plus the relevant HLA were identified by cumulative frequency of public TCR beta families. HLA-C-restricted CMV-specific TCR beta clonotypes prevailed in the ex vivo response.

This CDR3 is 19 amino acids long. The junction had 18 bases not matched to a gene; V was cut back by 4 bases and J by 3 bases. CDR1 and CDR2 from the germline V gene are SGHVS and FNYEAQ. The specimen sequenced was PBMCs. The chain has TRBV7-6 and TRBJ2-3; 8 bases match TRBD1. The receptor's source is a human donor in good health (CMV status not recorded). Some clones in this sample may be carry-over from other donors' samples. CDR3 nucleotide sequence: TGTGCCAGCAGCTCCACAGGGGGGATTGCCCTCCCTGTTACAGATACGCAGTATTTT. Residues: CASSSTGGIALPVTDTQYF.